This T cell receptor beta chain appears in the sequencing data of a study of blood T cell repertoires in COVID-19. Recovered status applied to Cohort 3 donors who had two consecutive negative PCRs. It also applied to those with clearance or with symptom resolution. This CDR3 spans 14 amino acids. V trimming: 5 bases; J trimming: 5 bases; junction bases outside the gene matches: 5. The germline V gene encodes CDR1 MDHEN and CDR2 SYDVKM. Using immunoSEQ multiplex PCR, the repertoire was profiled, and TCRdb retains in-frame clones only, with some absent. The repertoire holds some 400,000 clones, with around 89% as singletons.

Material for sequencing was PBMCs or T cells enriched from blood (not recorded which). The V and J genes are TRBV28 and TRBJ1-5; 8 nucleotides agree with TRBD1. This TCR derives from a man under 40 who had recovered from COVID-19. CDR3 region: CASSEDRDYQPQHF. The CDR3 nucleotides are TGTGCCAGCAGTGAGGACAGGGATTATCAGCCCCAGCATTTT.